These 7 T cell receptor beta chains came from one sample sequenced in a study of blood T cell repertoires in COVID-19. TCRdb's table, derived via immunoSEQ multiplex PCR, lists solely in-frame clones and lacks some. The sample shows over 200,000 clones, approximately 84% of them seen only once. Input material: peripheral blood. All receptors come from a man aged 35 to 55 with active or convalescent COVID-19.

The gene calls are TRBV19 and TRBJ1-2; the match to TRBD1 covers 7 bases. V trimming: 5 bases; J trimming: 1 base; junction bases outside the gene matches: 7. The CDR3 contains 15 residues. Germline V gene sequence: CDR1 LNHDA, CDR2 SQIVND (reference sequence). The CDR3 DNA sequence: TGTGCCAGTAGTGGCCGGGACAGACGTAACTATGGCTACACCTTC. Encoded protein: CASSGRDRRNYGYTF.

The V call is TRBV9, the J call TRBJ2-3; the D gene is possibly TRBD1 (5 bases). The germline gives CDR1 SGDLS, CDR2 YYNGEE. V was shortened by 3 bases and J by 3 bases, with 17 bases between the two germline ends. This CDR3 has 16 residues. DNA of the CDR3: TGTGCCAGCAGCGGGGGCATAGTAGAGGCGACAGATACGCAGTATTTT. Translating it yields CASSGGIVEATDTQYF.

The rearrangement links TRBV4-1 to TRBJ2-2; 7 bases agree with TRBD2. This CDR3 comprises 17 residues. Germline assignment: CDR1 MGHRA and CDR2 YSYEKL. J gave up 0 bases and V 0 bases, and 4 bases lay outside the gene matches. DNA of the CDR3: TGCGCCAGCAGCCAAGATGGGGGACTAACGAACACCGGGGAGCTGTTTTTT. Translated, it gives CASSQDGGLTNTGELFF.

The V call is TRBV24-1, the J call TRBJ2-1; tentative D call: TRBD2 (6 bases). The CDR3 consists of 15 residues. Germline CDR1 is KGHDR and CDR2 is SFDVKD. Trimming removed 6 bases from V and 0 bases from J, with 11 bases in between. The CDR3 sequence is CATSSHGSSYNEQFF. DNA of the CDR3: TGTGCCACCAGTTCACACGGGAGCTCCTACAATGAGCAGTTCTTC.

V usage is TRBV6-5 and J usage is TRBJ1-5; D perhaps matches TRBD1 (6 bases). There are 15 residues in the CDR3. V was cut by 6 bases and J by 2 bases, with 14 bases left in between. CDR1 is MNHEY and CDR2 is SVGAGI in the germline V gene. CDR3 amino acids: CASSKGGTGNQPQHF. Here the CDR3 DNA reads TGTGCCAGCAGCAAGGGGGGGACGGGCAATCAGCCCCAGCATTTT.

V and J are TRBV19 and TRBJ1-1, with 7 bases aligning to TRBD1. CDR3 length: 15 residues. The V and J ends lost 5 bases and 1 base, in that order; junction bases with no gene match: 7. CDR1 and CDR2 from the germline V gene are LNHDA and SQIVND (reference sequence). CDR3: CASSAWDSRNTEAFF. The CDR3 DNA reads TGTGCCAGTAGTGCCTGGGACAGCCGGAACACTGAAGCTTTCTTT.

The chain joins TRBV7-2 to TRBJ1-6, with D possibly being TRBD1 (5 bases). The ends were cut back, 2 bases at V and 8 bases at J, with 16 bases in the middle. Germline V lookup: CDR1 SGHTA, CDR2 FQGNSA. The CDR3 extends over 16 amino acids. The CDR3 DNA reads TGTGCCAGCAGCTTACTTCGGGGGATCTTAGATTCACCCCTCCACTTT. This encodes CASSLLRGILDSPLHF.